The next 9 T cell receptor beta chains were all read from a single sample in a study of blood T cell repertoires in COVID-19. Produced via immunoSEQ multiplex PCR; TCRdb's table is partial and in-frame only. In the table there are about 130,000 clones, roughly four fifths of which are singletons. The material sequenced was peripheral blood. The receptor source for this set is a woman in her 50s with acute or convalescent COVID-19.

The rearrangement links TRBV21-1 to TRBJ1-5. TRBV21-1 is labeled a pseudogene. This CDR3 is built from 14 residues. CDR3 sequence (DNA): TGTGCCAGCAGCCCCCGGACTATTTATCAGCCCCAGCATTTT. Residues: CASSPRTIYQPQHF.

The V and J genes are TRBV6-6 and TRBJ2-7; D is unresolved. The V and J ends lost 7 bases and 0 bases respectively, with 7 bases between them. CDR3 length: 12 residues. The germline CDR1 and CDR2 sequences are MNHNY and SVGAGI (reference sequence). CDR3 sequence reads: CASMPSSYEQYF. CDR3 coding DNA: TGTGCCAGCATGCCGAGCTCCTACGAGCAGTACTTC.

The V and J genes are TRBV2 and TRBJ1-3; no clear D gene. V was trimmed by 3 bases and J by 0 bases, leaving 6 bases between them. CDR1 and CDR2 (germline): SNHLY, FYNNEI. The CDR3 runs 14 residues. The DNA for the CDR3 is TGTGCCAGCAGTGACTCTTCCTCTGGAAACACCATATATTTT. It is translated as CASSDSSSGNTIYF.

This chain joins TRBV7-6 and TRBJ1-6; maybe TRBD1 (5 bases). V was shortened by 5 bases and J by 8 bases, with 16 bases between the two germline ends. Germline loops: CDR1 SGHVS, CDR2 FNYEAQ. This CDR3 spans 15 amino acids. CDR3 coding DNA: TGTGCCAGCAGCCAGCGGCGGGGGTCGTATTCACCCCTCCACTTT. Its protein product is CASSQRRGSYSPLHF.

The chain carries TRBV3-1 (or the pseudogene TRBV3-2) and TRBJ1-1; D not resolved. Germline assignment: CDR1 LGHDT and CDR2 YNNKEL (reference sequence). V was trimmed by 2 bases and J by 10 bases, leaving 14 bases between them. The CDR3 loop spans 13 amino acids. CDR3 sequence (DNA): TGTGCCAGCAGCCAATTACCCTCCACGGGAGCTTTCTTT. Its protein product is CASSQLPSTGAFF.

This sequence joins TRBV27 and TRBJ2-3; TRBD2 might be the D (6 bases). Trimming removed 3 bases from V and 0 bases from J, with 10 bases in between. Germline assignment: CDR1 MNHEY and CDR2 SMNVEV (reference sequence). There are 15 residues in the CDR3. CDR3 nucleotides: TGTGCCAGCAGTTTGCGTGGGGGGAGCACAGATACGCAGTATTTT. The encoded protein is CASSLRGGSTDTQYF.

The CDR3 sequence is CSVARSGGAGEQYF. The CDR3 DNA reads TGCAGCGTTGCGAGGAGCGGGGGGGCCGGTGAGCAGTACTTC. The chain employs TRBV29-1 and TRBJ2-7; TRBD2 agrees at 10 bases. The CDR3 runs 14 residues. With V trimmed by 4 bases and J by 7 bases, 10 bases remained unmatched. Germline V gene sequence: CDR1 SQVTM, CDR2 ANQGSEA.

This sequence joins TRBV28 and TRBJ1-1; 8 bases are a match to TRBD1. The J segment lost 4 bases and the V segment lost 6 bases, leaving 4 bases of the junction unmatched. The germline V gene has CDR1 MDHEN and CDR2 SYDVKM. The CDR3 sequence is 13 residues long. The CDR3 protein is CASRETGGTEAFF. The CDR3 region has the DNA TGTGCCAGCAGGGAAACAGGGGGCACTGAAGCTTTCTTT.

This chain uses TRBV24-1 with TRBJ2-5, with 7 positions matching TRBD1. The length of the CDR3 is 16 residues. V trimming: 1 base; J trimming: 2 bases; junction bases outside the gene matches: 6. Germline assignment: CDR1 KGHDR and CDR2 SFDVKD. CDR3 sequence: CATSDFDRAGQETQYF. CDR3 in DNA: TGTGCCACCAGTGATTTTGACAGGGCGGGTCAAGAGACCCAGTACTTC.